These T cell receptor beta chains were read from a single sample in a study of blood T cell repertoires in COVID-19. Using immunoSEQ multiplex PCR, the repertoire was profiled, and TCRdb retains in-frame clones only, with some absent. The repertoire holds more than 25,000 clones, with more than 70% as singletons. Sequenced: peripheral blood. The receptors stem from a human donor in a cohort sampled during active COVID-19. Each CDR3 is given with its conserved first and last residue. Each record gives: clone size, CDR3 length, V gene, D gene, J gene, CDR3 protein, CDR3 DNA. D genes are given only for firm matches. Some rows mark clone size as missing; the rest say once, few, many or name a class of expanded clone.

clone_size: NA; cdr3_length: 14; v_call: TRBV4-1; d_call: NA; j_call: TRBJ1-2; cdr3_aa: CASSPWDKSYGYTF; cdr3_nt: TGCGCCAGCAGCCCCTGGGACAAAAGCTATGGCTACACCTTC
clone_size: NA; cdr3_length: 14; v_call: TRBV19; d_call: NA; j_call: TRBJ2-3; cdr3_aa: CASSQPGTTDTQYF; cdr3_nt: TGTGCCAGTAGTCAGCCAGGGACAACAGATACGCAGTATTTT
clone_size: NA; cdr3_length: 15; v_call: TRBV7-6; d_call: NA; j_call: TRBJ1-6; cdr3_aa: CASSEREGGNSPLHF; cdr3_nt: TGTGCCAGCAGCGAACGGGAGGGAGGGAATTCACCCCTCCACTTT
clone_size: NA; cdr3_length: 15; v_call: TRBV4-1; d_call: NA; j_call: TRBJ1-2; cdr3_aa: CASSQEGGQVFGYTF; cdr3_nt: TGCGCCAGCAGCCAAGAAGGAGGGCAGGTCTTTGGCTACACCTTC
clone_size: NA; cdr3_length: 11; v_call: TRBV19; d_call: NA; j_call: TRBJ2-1; cdr3_aa: CASSLRSEQFF; cdr3_nt: TGTGCCAGTAGTCTCAGGTCTGAGCAGTTCTTC
clone_size: NA; cdr3_length: 14; v_call: TRBV30; d_call: NA; j_call: TRBJ2-5; cdr3_aa: CAWSVGQPGETQYF; cdr3_nt: TGTGCCTGGAGTGTAGGACAGCCGGGGGAGACCCAGTACTTC
clone_size: NA; cdr3_length: 17; v_call: TRBV27; d_call: NA; j_call: TRBJ1-1; cdr3_aa: CASSFRTGPLVNTEAFF; cdr3_nt: TGTGCCAGCAGTTTCCGTACAGGTCCGCTAGTGAACACTGAAGCTTTCTTT
clone_size: NA; cdr3_length: 14; v_call: TRBV10-3; d_call: TRBD1; j_call: TRBJ2-7; cdr3_aa: CAIRTGDRAYEQYF; cdr3_nt: TGTGCCATCAGAACCGGGGACAGGGCCTACGAGCAGTACTTC
clone_size: NA; cdr3_length: 14; v_call: TRBV5-6; d_call: NA; j_call: TRBJ2-7; cdr3_aa: CASSYRQETYEQYF; cdr3_nt: TGTGCCAGCAGCTACCGACAGGAGACCTACGAGCAGTACTTC
clone_size: NA; cdr3_length: 17; v_call: TRBV18; d_call: TRBD2; j_call: TRBJ2-2; cdr3_aa: CASSPDLRTSRTGELFF; cdr3_nt: TGTGCCAGCTCACCTGACCTCCGGACTAGTCGCACCGGGGAGCTGTTTTTT
clone_size: NA; cdr3_length: 13; v_call: TRBV29-1; d_call: TRBD1; j_call: TRBJ2-5; cdr3_aa: CSVLDRVIQTQYF; cdr3_nt: TGCAGCGTGCTGGACAGGGTAATTCAGACCCAGTACTTC
clone_size: NA; cdr3_length: 15; v_call: TRBV7-2; d_call: NA; j_call: TRBJ2-7; cdr3_aa: CASSMAGTSMGEQYF; cdr3_nt: TGTGCCAGCAGCATGGCCGGGACATCCATGGGGGAGCAGTACTTC
clone_size: NA; cdr3_length: 14; v_call: TRBV6-2/TRBV6-3; d_call: TRBD1; j_call: TRBJ1-5; cdr3_aa: CASSGTGGSQPQHF; cdr3_nt: TGTGCCAGCAGTGGGACAGGGGGCTCTCAGCCCCAGCATTTT
clone_size: NA; cdr3_length: 13; v_call: TRBV12-3/TRBV12-4; d_call: NA; j_call: TRBJ1-2; cdr3_aa: CASSTEGNYGYTF; cdr3_nt: TGTGCCAGCAGTACGGAGGGTAACTATGGCTACACCTTC
clone_size: NA; cdr3_length: 15; v_call: TRBV7-6; d_call: TRBD2; j_call: TRBJ2-5; cdr3_aa: CASSPSLAGQETQYF; cdr3_nt: TGTGCCAGCAGCCCCTCATTAGCGGGGCAAGAGACCCAGTACTTC
clone_size: NA; cdr3_length: 15; v_call: TRBV11-2; d_call: TRBD2; j_call: TRBJ2-5; cdr3_aa: CASRTSGGFRETQYF; cdr3_nt: TGTGCCAGCAGGACTAGCGGGGGCTTTCGGGAGACCCAGTACTTC
clone_size: NA; cdr3_length: 15; v_call: TRBV3-1/TRBV3-2; d_call: NA; j_call: TRBJ2-5; cdr3_aa: CASSQGNRLKETQYF; cdr3_nt: TGTGCCAGCAGCCAAGGTAACAGGCTAAAAGAGACCCAGTACTTC
clone_size: NA; cdr3_length: 20; v_call: TRBV19; d_call: TRBD2; j_call: TRBJ2-3; cdr3_aa: CASSIQPGLAGGRRTDTQYF; cdr3_nt: TGTGCCAGTAGTATACAACCTGGACTAGCGGGGGGTCGCCGCACAGATACGCAGTATTTT
clone_size: NA; cdr3_length: 14; v_call: TRBV5-1; d_call: NA; j_call: TRBJ1-5; cdr3_aa: CASSSQGGNQPQHF; cdr3_nt: TGCGCCAGCAGTTCACAGGGAGGCAATCAGCCCCAGCATTTT
clone_size: NA; cdr3_length: 14; v_call: TRBV3-1/TRBV3-2; d_call: NA; j_call: TRBJ1-2; cdr3_aa: CASSQGRARVGYTF; cdr3_nt: TGTGCCAGCAGCCAAGGGAGGGCCAGGGTTGGCTACACCTTC
clone_size: NA; cdr3_length: 13; v_call: TRBV19; d_call: NA; j_call: TRBJ1-3; cdr3_aa: CASPDSSGNTIYF; cdr3_nt: TGTGCCAGTCCAGACTCTTCTGGAAACACCATATATTTT
clone_size: NA; cdr3_length: 15; v_call: TRBV27; d_call: TRBD1; j_call: TRBJ1-5; cdr3_aa: CASSFGTGGNQPQHF; cdr3_nt: TGTGCCAGCAGTTTCGGGACAGGTGGAAATCAGCCCCAGCATTTT
clone_size: NA; cdr3_length: 14; v_call: TRBV11-1; d_call: TRBD1; j_call: TRBJ1-3; cdr3_aa: CASSLTGAGNTIYF; cdr3_nt: TGTGCCAGCAGCCTGACAGGGGCTGGAAACACCATATATTTT
clone_size: NA; cdr3_length: 13; v_call: TRBV5-1; d_call: NA; j_call: TRBJ2-2; cdr3_aa: CASSLTDTGELFF; cdr3_nt: TGCGCCAGCAGCTTGACAGACACCGGGGAGCTGTTTTTT
clone_size: NA; cdr3_length: 15; v_call: TRBV30; d_call: TRBD1; j_call: TRBJ1-1; cdr3_aa: CAWSVPDRGGTEAFF; cdr3_nt: TGTGCCTGGAGTGTCCCGGACAGGGGAGGCACTGAAGCTTTCTTT
clone_size: NA; cdr3_length: 13; v_call: TRBV18; d_call: TRBD2; j_call: TRBJ2-1; cdr3_aa: CASSPGSGGEQFF; cdr3_nt: TGTGCCAGCTCACCGGGCAGCGGGGGTGAGCAGTTCTTC
clone_size: NA; cdr3_length: 13; v_call: TRBV30; d_call: TRBD2; j_call: TRBJ2-1; cdr3_aa: CAWTGLGVGEQFF; cdr3_nt: TGTGCCTGGACCGGACTAGGCGTGGGTGAGCAGTTCTTC
clone_size: NA; cdr3_length: 14; v_call: TRBV5-1; d_call: NA; j_call: TRBJ2-2; cdr3_aa: CASSLDYRGAELFF; cdr3_nt: TGCGCCAGCAGCTTGGACTATCGGGGGGCTGAGCTGTTTTTT
clone_size: once; cdr3_length: 16; v_call: TRBV4-1; d_call: NA; j_call: TRBJ1-3; cdr3_aa: CASSQGAASSGNTIYF; cdr3_nt: TGCGCCAGCAGCCAAGGAGCGGCGAGCTCTGGAAACACCATATATTTT
clone_size: NA; cdr3_length: 14; v_call: TRBV7-3; d_call: TRBD2; j_call: TRBJ2-7; cdr3_aa: CASSLSGGSYEQYF; cdr3_nt: TGTGCCAGCAGCTTGAGCGGGGGAAGCTACGAGCAGTACTTC
clone_size: NA; cdr3_length: 14; v_call: TRBV5-4; d_call: TRBD1; j_call: TRBJ2-1; cdr3_aa: CASSETGGYNEQFF; cdr3_nt: TGTGCCAGCAGCGAGACAGGGGGCTACAATGAGCAGTTCTTC
clone_size: NA; cdr3_length: 15; v_call: TRBV19; d_call: TRBD2; j_call: TRBJ2-1; cdr3_aa: CASSIGGVAGDEQFF; cdr3_nt: TGTGCCAGTAGTATAGGGGGGGTAGCGGGAGATGAGCAGTTCTTC
clone_size: NA; cdr3_length: 13; v_call: TRBV7-9; d_call: NA; j_call: TRBJ1-2; cdr3_aa: CASSSSQGGGYTF; cdr3_nt: TGTGCCAGCAGCTCGTCCCAGGGCGGTGGCTACACCTTC
clone_size: NA; cdr3_length: 11; v_call: TRBV2; d_call: NA; j_call: TRBJ2-5; cdr3_aa: CASNLLETQYF; cdr3_nt: TGTGCCAGCAATCTACTAGAGACCCAGTACTTC
clone_size: once; cdr3_length: 12; v_call: TRBV6-5; d_call: TRBD2; j_call: TRBJ2-1; cdr3_aa: CASRSLAGEQFF; cdr3_nt: TGTGCCAGCAGATCACTAGCGGGCGAGCAGTTCTTC
clone_size: NA; cdr3_length: 15; v_call: TRBV6-1; d_call: TRBD1; j_call: TRBJ1-1; cdr3_aa: CASSERTGGKTEAFF; cdr3_nt: TGTGCCAGCAGTGAGAGGACAGGGGGGAAAACTGAAGCTTTCTTT
clone_size: NA; cdr3_length: 16; v_call: TRBV5-1; d_call: TRBD1; j_call: TRBJ2-3; cdr3_aa: CASSLRGGLITDTQYF; cdr3_nt: TGCGCCAGCAGCTTGAGAGGGGGCCTAATCACAGATACGCAGTATTTT
clone_size: NA; cdr3_length: 16; v_call: TRBV19; d_call: TRBD2; j_call: TRBJ2-7; cdr3_aa: CASSTGLAGALYEQYF; cdr3_nt: TGTGCCAGTAGTACGGGACTAGCGGGGGCCCTCTACGAGCAGTACTTC
clone_size: NA; cdr3_length: 14; v_call: TRBV5-1; d_call: TRBD2; j_call: TRBJ2-7; cdr3_aa: CASSGRGGDYEQYF; cdr3_nt: TGCGCCAGCAGCGGCCGGGGAGGGGACTACGAGCAGTACTTC
clone_size: NA; cdr3_length: 14; v_call: TRBV5-4; d_call: NA; j_call: TRBJ2-5; cdr3_aa: CASSLKAGQETQYF; cdr3_nt: TGTGCCAGCAGCTTGAAGGCAGGGCAGGAGACCCAGTACTTC
clone_size: NA; cdr3_length: 18; v_call: TRBV4-1; d_call: TRBD2; j_call: TRBJ2-5; cdr3_aa: CASSQGVASGGIEETQYF; cdr3_nt: TGCGCCAGCAGCCAAGGAGTGGCCAGCGGGGGGATCGAAGAGACCCAGTACTTC
clone_size: NA; cdr3_length: 15; v_call: TRBV3-1/TRBV3-2; d_call: NA; j_call: TRBJ1-5; cdr3_aa: CASSQDLTANQPQHF; cdr3_nt: TGTGCCAGCAGCCAAGATCTTACAGCTAATCAGCCCCAGCATTTT